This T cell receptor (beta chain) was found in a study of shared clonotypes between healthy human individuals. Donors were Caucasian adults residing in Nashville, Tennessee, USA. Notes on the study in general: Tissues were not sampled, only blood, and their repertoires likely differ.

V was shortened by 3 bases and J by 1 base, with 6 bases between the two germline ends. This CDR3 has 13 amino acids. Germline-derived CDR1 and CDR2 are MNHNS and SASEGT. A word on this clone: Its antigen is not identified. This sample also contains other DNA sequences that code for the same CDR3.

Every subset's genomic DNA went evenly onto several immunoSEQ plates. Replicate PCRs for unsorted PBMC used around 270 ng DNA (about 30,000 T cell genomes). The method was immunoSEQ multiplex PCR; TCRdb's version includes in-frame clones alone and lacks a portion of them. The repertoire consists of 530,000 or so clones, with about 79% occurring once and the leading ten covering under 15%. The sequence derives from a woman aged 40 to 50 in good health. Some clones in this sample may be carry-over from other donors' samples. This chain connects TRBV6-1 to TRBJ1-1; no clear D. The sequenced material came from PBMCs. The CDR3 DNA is TGTGCCAGCAGTGAGGACGGGAACACTGAAGCTTTCTTT. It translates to CASSEDGNTEAFF.